A single sample is the source of the 3 T cell receptor beta chains below, sequenced in a study of T cells in Graves' hyperthyroidism and ophthalmopathy. Amplification yielded TCR beta CDR3 regions, with RNA transcripts as the source. HTBI primers were the set used in a first-round RT-PCR of the TCR CDR3. TCRdb itself ran the multiplex PCR reads through MiXCR, one entry per CDR3 protein. The repertoire holds 400,000 to 500,000 distinct CDR3 sequences, with around 15% as singletons. Sequences were obtained from blood. Receptors were obtained from a man in his late teens or twenties with Graves' ophthalmopathy.

This clonotype was detected only a few times. The CDR3 sequence is CASSQSIGREKLFF. CDR3 nucleotide sequence: TGTGCCAGCAGCCAAAGCATAGGACGTGAAAAACTGTTTTTT. The rearrangement uses TRBV7-9 and TRBJ1-4; the D is unclear. V was clipped by 5 bases and J by 7 bases, with 14 bases between them. The germline V gene has CDR1 SEHNR and CDR2 FQNEAQ (reference sequence). The length of the CDR3 is 14 residues.

The J gene is TRBJ1-5, the V gene TRBV19, with 7 bases fitting TRBD1. CDR3 length: 17 residues. Losses at the gene ends were 4 bases for V and 0 bases for J; bases not matched to a gene: 9. CDR1 and CDR2 (germline): LNHDA, SQIVND (reference sequence). CDR3 residues: CASSTPWTGYSNQPQHF. The CDR3 DNA follows: TGTGCCAGTAGTACCCCTTGGACAGGTTATAGCAATCAGCCCCAGCATTTT.

This clonotype showed up just a few times. The chain carries TRBV27 and TRBJ1-1; D not resolved. Germline V CDR1 and CDR2: MNHEY, SMNVEV (reference sequence). This CDR3 comprises 16 residues. V was trimmed by 3 bases and J by 1 base, leaving 15 bases between them. Written as DNA, the CDR3 is TGTGCCAGCAGTTTGAGGGTCCCCCACACGAACACTGAAGCTTTCTTT. It yields the protein CASSLRVPHTNTEAFF.